Below are 18 T cell receptor beta chains sequenced from a single sample in a study of beta chain features in type 1 diabetes. The isolated RNA, all of it, was reverse transcribed, so expressed TCRB transcripts were what got sequenced. TCRdb's table, derived via immunoSEQ multiplex PCR, lists solely in-frame clones and lacks some. The sample lists hundreds of thousands of clones; roughly 15% were seen once. Sequenced input: naive CD4+ T cells from blood. The receptor source for this set is a man aged 18 to 30 in good health.

This clone was picked up a small number of times. J is TRBJ2-3 and V is TRBV7-8; 12 bases align to TRBD2. The germline CDR1 and CDR2 sequences are SGHVS and FQNEAQ. The CDR3 contains 16 residues. The junction had 5 bases not matched to a gene; V was cut back by 5 bases and J by 2 bases. The CDR3 reads CASSIGTSGYTDTQYF. CDR3 DNA: TGTGCCAGCAGCATCGGGACTAGCGGGTACACAGATACGCAGTATTTT. Drawing the rest from reference TRBV7-8 and TRBJ2-3, the complete variable domain is GAGVSQSPRYKVAKRGQDVALRCDPISGHVSLFWYQQALGQGPEFLTYFQNEAQLDKSGLPSDRFFAERPEGSVSTLKIQRTQQEDSAVYLCASSIGTSGYTDTQYFGPGTRLTVL.

This clone was seen a few times. V usage is TRBV5-1 and J usage is TRBJ2-1; TRBD2 matches 11 bases. Losses at the gene ends were 2 bases for V and 0 bases for J; bases not matched to a gene: 1. This CDR3 region has 16 residues. Germline CDR1 is SGHRS and CDR2 is YFSETQ. The CDR3 reads CASSLLAGVSYNEQFF. The DNA of the CDR3 is TGCGCCAGCAGCTTACTAGCGGGGGTCTCCTACAATGAGCAGTTCTTC.

The chain recombines TRBV7-9 with TRBJ1-1, with unresolved D. The length of the CDR3 is 14 residues. CDR1 is SEHNR and CDR2 is FQNEAQ in the germline V gene (reference sequence). Trimming left V 2 bases short and J 2 bases short, with 9 bases between. The CDR3 coding sequence is TGTGCCAGCAGCTTAAGGGAGGAAAACACTGAAGCTTTCTTT. Its translation is CASSLREENTEAFF.

The chain uses TRBV7-9 and TRBJ2-5; perhaps TRBD2 as D (6 bases). Matching the DNA end better, TRBJ2-7 makes the J call doubtful. This CDR3 is built from 15 residues. CDR1 and CDR2 from the germline V gene are SEHNR and FQNEAQ (reference sequence). CDR3 protein: CASSLARGVSYEQYF. The DNA of the CDR3 is TGTGCCAGCAGCTTAGCGCGGGGAGTTTCTTACGAGCAGTACTTC.

There are a few counts of this clone. V gene TRBV29-1 combines with J gene TRBJ2-7; D remains unclear. Germline V CDR1 and CDR2: SQVTM, ANQGSEA. The V and J ends lost 3 bases and 6 bases respectively, with 15 bases between them. The CDR3 runs to 13 residues. This chain's CDR3 is CSVEGLGLGEQYF. The CDR3, as DNA: TGCAGCGTTGAGGGTTTAGGCCTCGGCGAGCAGTACTTC.

The chain combines TRBV18 with TRBJ2-5, with a possible D match to TRBD2 (6 bases). Trimming pared 3 bases from V and 6 bases from J, leaving 11 bases between. The CDR3 spans 13 residues. CDR1 and CDR2 from the germline V gene are KGHSH and LQKENI. The CDR3 DNA follows: TGTGCCAGCTCACCTGGGGAGGTCAAGACCCAGTACTTC. Translating gives CASSPGEVKTQYF.

This clone was counted a few times. The chain has TRBV7-2 and TRBJ2-4; no reliable D call. V lost 1 base, J lost 0 bases, and 10 bases lay in between. The CDR3 is 16 residues long. Germline CDR1 is SGHTA and CDR2 is FQGNSA. CDR3: CASSLVGVLAKNIQYF. CDR3 nucleotides: TGTGCCAGCAGCTTAGTGGGTGTTCTAGCCAAAAACATTCAGTACTTC.

This chain links TRBV7-2 with TRBJ1-1, with D uncertain. Trimming stripped 0 bases from V and 5 bases from J, with 4 bases between. Per germline, CDR1 SGHTA and CDR2 FQGNSA. The CDR3 has 12 residues. CDR3 in DNA: TGTGCCAGCAGCTTAGCTTTTACTGAAGCTTTCTTT. Amino acid sequence: CASSLAFTEAFF.

The sample holds a few counts of this clone. The V call is TRBV19, the J call TRBJ2-1; TRBD2 agrees at 9 bases. The CDR3 covers 16 residues. In germline, CDR1 is LNHDA, CDR2 SQIVND (reference sequence). With V trimmed by 7 bases and J by 0 bases, 7 bases remained unmatched. CDR3 amino acids: CASTPRGGSSYNEQFF. The CDR3 DNA sequence: TGTGCCAGTACTCCGCGGGGGGGCAGCTCCTACAATGAGCAGTTCTTC. The variable domain in full, completed from reference TRBV19 and TRBJ2-1, reads DGGITQSPKYLFRKEGQNVTLSCEQNLNHDAMYWYRQDPGQGLRLIYYSQIVNDFQKGDIAEGYSVSREKKESFPLTVTSAQKNPTAFYLCASTPRGGSSYNEQFFGPGTRLTVL.

The table lists this clone with a few counts. V is TRBV28 and J is TRBJ1-5; D is possibly TRBD1 (5 bases). CDR3 size: 14 residues. V lost 1 base to trimming and J lost 1 base, with 5 bases between them. Germline values: CDR1 MDHEN, CDR2 SYDVKM. CDR3 coding DNA: TGTGCCAGCAGTTTATACAGGAGCAATCAGCCCCAGCATTTT. Protein: CASSLYRSNQPQHF.

The genes are TRBV11-2 and TRBJ1-2; D unclear. CDR3 length: 15 amino acids. The germline V and J ends were trimmed by 5 bases and 2 bases, with 15 bases remaining between them. Per the germline V gene, CDR1 is SGHAT and CDR2 is FQNNGV. The CDR3 coding sequence is TGTGCCAGCAGCGGCCGCACTTTGAGGAACTATGGCTACACCTTC. This sequence encodes CASSGRTLRNYGYTF.

With regard to this clone: This may arise from a read error, as a much more abundant clone is one base away. Additional DNA sequences in this sample encode the identical CDR3. V and J are TRBV2 and TRBJ2-7; D is unresolved. CDR1 SNHLY and CDR2 FYNNEI come from the germline V gene. The CDR3 totals 11 residues. V lost 6 bases and J 0 bases, leaving 3 bases between the germline ends. CDR3 bases: TGTGCCAGCAGCGCCTCCTACGAGCAGTACTTC. Its translation: CASSASYEQYF.

The chain combines TRBV28 with TRBJ2-7; 10 nucleotides align to TRBD2. CDR1 and CDR2 (germline): MDHEN, SYDVKM. Losses at the gene ends were 2 bases for V and 7 bases for J; bases not matched to a gene: 5. This CDR3 comprises 14 residues. CDR3 bases: TGTGCCAGCAGTTTACCTAGCGGGGGTCGTGAGCAGTACTTC. Amino acid sequence: CASSLPSGGREQYF.

The chain couples TRBV7-9 to TRBJ1-4; a weak D match, TRBD1 (5 bases). The CDR3 consists of 11 residues. From germline, CDR1 is SEHNR and CDR2 FQNEAQ (reference sequence). V was trimmed by 5 bases and J by 14 bases, leaving 12 bases between them. The CDR3 loop is CASSPDRGLFF. The CDR3 bases are TGTGCCAGCAGCCCGGACCGGGGGCTGTTTTTT.

This clone was counted between two and nine times. V and J are TRBV18 and TRBJ1-2; D unclear. The CDR3 runs 15 residues. Germline CDR1 is KGHSH and CDR2 is LQKENI. Trimming took off 2 bases at V and 0 bases at J, with 10 bases between the two ends. The CDR3: CASSPGPAPNYGYTF. The CDR3, as DNA: TGTGCCAGCTCACCAGGGCCAGCACCTAACTATGGCTACACCTTC.

Concerning this clone itself: The same CDR3 also results from other DNA sequences found in this sample. The chain links TRBV5-4 to TRBJ2-5; TRBD2 matches 16 bases. The germline V gene encodes CDR1 SGHNT and CDR2 YYREEE (reference sequence). With V trimmed by 4 bases and J by 5 bases, 2 bases remained unmatched. The CDR3 is 15 amino acids. The CDR3 DNA reads as TGTGCCAGCAGCCCGGGACTAGCGGGAGGGGAGACCCAGTACTTC. Translated: CASSPGLAGGETQYF.

V and J are TRBV2 and TRBJ1-5; a weak D match, TRBD1 (6 bases). Between the trimmed V and J ends, which lost 10 bases and 2 bases, there was a span of 15 bases. The CDR3 covers 14 residues. CDR1 SNHLY and CDR2 FYNNEI come from the germline V gene. This CDR3 is CATTGSSGNQPQHF. CDR3 DNA sequence: TGTGCCACCACAGGGAGCAGCGGCAATCAGCCCCAGCATTTT.

V gene TRBV6-5 combines with J gene TRBJ2-7; a weak D match, TRBD1 (6 bases). Looked up from germline, CDR1 is MNHEY and CDR2 is SVGAGI. CDR3 length: 13 amino acids. V was trimmed by 6 bases and J by 2 bases, leaving 11 bases between them. Here the CDR3 reads CASSKGTPYEQYF. The CDR3 nucleotides are TGTGCCAGCAGCAAAGGGACACCCTACGAGCAGTACTTC.